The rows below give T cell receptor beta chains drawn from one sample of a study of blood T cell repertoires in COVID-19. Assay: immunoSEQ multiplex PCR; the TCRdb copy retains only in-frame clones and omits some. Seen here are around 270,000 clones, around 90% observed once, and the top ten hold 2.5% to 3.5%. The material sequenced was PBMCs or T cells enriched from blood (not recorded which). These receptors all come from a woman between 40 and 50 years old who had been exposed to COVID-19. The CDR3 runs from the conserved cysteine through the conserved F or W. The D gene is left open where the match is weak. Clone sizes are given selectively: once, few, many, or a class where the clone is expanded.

TGCGCCAGCAGCCAAATTAGCGGGGAGCTGTTTTTT | CASSQISGELFF | NA | TRBJ2-2 | TRBV4-1 | NA | 12
TGTGCCAGCAGCCGGCCCGGGACAGCCCCGGTCGGGGGCTACACCTTC | CASSRPGTAPVGGYTF | TRBD1 | TRBJ1-2 | TRBV3-1/TRBV3-2 | NA | 16
TGCAGCGTGAGGACAGGGGCGCTCGGCTACACCTTC | CSVRTGALGYTF | TRBD1 | TRBJ1-2 | TRBV29-1 | NA | 12
TGCGCCAGCAGCCTTCCCGGGACTAGCGGGGCTCTAAAGTACTTC | CASSLPGTSGALKYF | TRBD2 | TRBJ2-7 | TRBV4-1 | once | 15
TGTGCCAGCAAAATGGGGGGTATCGGTGGCTACACCTTC | CASKMGGIGGYTF | NA | TRBJ1-2 | TRBV27 | NA | 13
TGCGCCAGCAGCCAGTCCGGGACTCCCTTGGGAAACATTCAGTACTTC | CASSQSGTPLGNIQYF | NA | TRBJ2-4 | TRBV4-1 | once | 16
TGTGCCAGTAGTATTGCAGGGGGGTTAAACTATGGCTACACCTTC | CASSIAGGLNYGYTF | TRBD1 | TRBJ1-2 | TRBV19 | NA | 15
TGCAGTACCGCACCGGGGACTGAAGCTTTCTTT | CSTAPGTEAFF | NA | TRBJ1-1 | TRBV20-1 | NA | 11
TGTGCCAGCAGTAAGACAGCCAAATATGGCTACACCTTC | CASSKTAKYGYTF | NA | TRBJ1-2 | TRBV12-3/TRBV12-4 | once | 13
TGTGCCAGCCACCAGGGGGCAGACGGTGGCTACACCTTC | CASHQGADGGYTF | TRBD1 | TRBJ1-2 | TRBV5-6 | NA | 13
TGTGCCAGCAGCTTAGGGGCCAGCTCCTACAATGAGCAGTTCTTC | CASSLGASSYNEQFF | NA | TRBJ2-1 | TRBV5-6 | NA | 15
TGTGCCTGGAGTGGTGGACAGGGGGGTAATTCACCCCTCCACTTT | CAWSGGQGGNSPLHF | TRBD1 | TRBJ1-6 | TRBV30 | once | 15
TGTGCCAGCAGCACTGCGGGGGCAGGGACTGAAGCTTTCTTT | CASSTAGAGTEAFF | NA | TRBJ1-1 | TRBV6-5 | NA | 14
TGTGCCAGCAGTTGGTGGGGGACTGCCTCCTACGAGCAGTACTTC | CASSWWGTASYEQYF | NA | TRBJ2-7 | TRBV6-2/TRBV6-3 | NA | 15
TGCAGCGTCTTAACAGGGGGAGGCTCCTACAATGAGCAGTTCTTC | CSVLTGGGSYNEQFF | TRBD1 | TRBJ2-1 | TRBV29-1 | NA | 15
TGTGCCAGCAGTCGACAGGACCTCTGGGGCTACACCTTC | CASSRQDLWGYTF | NA | TRBJ1-2 | TRBV6-5 | NA | 13
TGCGCCAGCAGCCAAGATCAGGCGACCGGGGAGCTGTTTTTT | CASSQDQATGELFF | NA | TRBJ2-2 | TRBV4-1 | NA | 14
TGCAGCGTGTACAGGGATAACACTGAAGCTTTCTTT | CSVYRDNTEAFF | NA | TRBJ1-1 | TRBV29-1 | NA | 12
TGTGCCAGCAGCTCCAGGGGGGACACTGAAGCTTTCTTT | CASSSRGDTEAFF | TRBD1 | TRBJ1-1 | TRBV9 | NA | 13
TGTGCCAGCAGACAGGGACACTTAGAGACCCAGTACTTC | CASRQGHLETQYF | NA | TRBJ2-5 | TRBV27 | NA | 13
TGTGCCAGCTCACCACCGGGACAGGGGGCGTACGAGCAGTACTTC | CASSPPGQGAYEQYF | TRBD1 | TRBJ2-7 | TRBV18 | few | 15
TGTGCCAGCAGTGCTGAAGGGGGACAGCCCCAGCATTTT | CASSAEGGQPQHF | NA | TRBJ1-5 | TRBV27 | NA | 13
TGTGCCAGCAAAACCCTGACAGGGAGGCAAGAGACCCAGTACTTC | CASKTLTGRQETQYF | NA | TRBJ2-5 | TRBV5-1 | NA | 15
TGTGCCAGCAGCTTACTTAACGGGGGATACACCGGGGAGCTGTTTTTT | CASSLLNGGYTGELFF | NA | TRBJ2-2 | TRBV7-2 | NA | 16
TGTGCCAGCAGCCAGGGCCGCACAGGGGGAAATGAGCAGTTCTTC | CASSQGRTGGNEQFF | TRBD1 | TRBJ2-1 | TRBV3-1/TRBV3-2 | once | 15
TGCGCCAGCAGCCAAGATCAAGTAGGCAGGGGTGTAACAGATACGCAGTATTTT | CASSQDQVGRGVTDTQYF | NA | TRBJ2-3 | TRBV4-1 | NA | 18
TGTGCCAGCAGTTCTTCTTGGGGGAGGCATGGCTACACCTTC | CASSSSWGRHGYTF | NA | TRBJ1-2 | TRBV5-6 | NA | 14
TGTGCCAGCAGTTCCTACACTGAAGCTTTCTTT | CASSSYTEAFF | NA | TRBJ1-1 | TRBV28 | NA | 11
TGTGCCAGCAGTCCCTCCGGGACTAGTGGCTACACCTTC | CASSPSGTSGYTF | NA | TRBJ1-2 | TRBV28 | NA | 13
TGTGCCAGTAGTATTTCGGGGGGGAGGGAGACCCAGTACTTC | CASSISGGRETQYF | TRBD2 | TRBJ2-5 | TRBV19 | NA | 14
TGTGCCAGCAGTTACTCGATTGGGACAGGGCATGCTTTCTTT | CASSYSIGTGHAFF | TRBD1 | TRBJ1-1 | TRBV6-5 | NA | 14
TGCGCCAGCAGCCAAGATGAGGGCATGATGTACACCGGGGAGCTGTTTTTT | CASSQDEGMMYTGELFF | NA | TRBJ2-2 | TRBV4-3 | NA | 17
TGTGCCATCAGTTTAGCGGGGGGTTACACCGGGGAGCTGTTTTTT | CAISLAGGYTGELFF | TRBD2 | TRBJ2-2 | TRBV10-3 | NA | 15
TGTGCCACCGCTCGGCCCCAGGGGAACACTGAAGCTTTCTTT | CATARPQGNTEAFF | NA | TRBJ1-1 | TRBV15 | NA | 14
TGTGCCAGCAGCCAAACAATGCAGGGGGCGTCACCCCTCCACTTT | CASSQTMQGASPLHF | TRBD1 | TRBJ1-6 | TRBV3-1/TRBV3-2 | NA | 15
TGTGCCAGCAGCCGACAGGGGGATCACACTGAAGCTTTCTTT | CASSRQGDHTEAFF | TRBD1 | TRBJ1-1 | TRBV3-1/TRBV3-2 | NA | 14
TGCGCCAGCAGCTCGGGACAGTCCTACGAGCAGTACTTC | CASSSGQSYEQYF | TRBD1 | TRBJ2-7 | TRBV5-1 | few | 13
TGTGCCAGCAGTTCTTCTGCGCACCTGAACACTGAAGCTTTCTTT | CASSSSAHLNTEAFF | NA | TRBJ1-1 | TRBV27 | once | 15
TGTGCCAGCAGTCCGGACACCTATCAGCCCCAGCATTTT | CASSPDTYQPQHF | NA | TRBJ1-5 | TRBV28 | NA | 13
TGTGCCAGCAGCTTAAAATCGGGGGGACCCTACGAGCAGTACTTC | CASSLKSGGPYEQYF | TRBD2 | TRBJ2-7 | TRBV7-3 | NA | 15
TGTGCCAGCAGCTTAGAAGGAGGGGTTCAGCCCCAGCATTTT | CASSLEGGVQPQHF | NA | TRBJ1-5 | TRBV7-8 | NA | 14
TGCGCCAGCAGTCCCCATGACAGGGATTCCTACGAGCAGTACTTC | CASSPHDRDSYEQYF | TRBD1 | TRBJ2-7 | TRBV5-1 | once | 15